The 24 T cell receptor beta chains reported below all come from one sample, sequenced in a study of cytomegalovirus exposure and HLA in healthy donors. Measured with immunoSEQ multiplex PCR; TCRdb has only the in-frame clones, and not every one. The sample has 150,000 to 200,000 clones; more than 70% are singletons. Sequenced input: PBMCs. The receptors originated from a young man in good health and CMV-seropositive.

The chain joins TRBV14 to TRBJ1-6; 9 nucleotides agree with TRBD1. The germline gives CDR1 SGHDN, CDR2 FVKESK. J was trimmed by 10 bases and V by 2 bases; bases with no gene match: 0. The CDR3 is 13 amino acids. The CDR3 region has the DNA TGTGCCAGCAGCCAAACAGGGGGCTCACCCCTCCACTTT. This sequence encodes CASSQTGGSPLHF.

This chain joins TRBV5-1 and TRBJ2-1, with TRBD2 identical over 13 bases. This CDR3 is 15 amino acids long. CDR1 SGHRS and CDR2 YFSETQ come from the germline V gene. After removal of 2 bases from V and 6 bases from J, the junction contained 2 bases not matched to a gene. CDR3 in amino acids: CASSFGLAGVNEQFF. CDR3 DNA: TGCGCCAGCAGCTTTGGACTAGCGGGAGTCAATGAGCAGTTCTTC.

This rearrangement joins TRBV25-1 to TRBJ1-4; maybe TRBD1 (6 bases). Germline assignment: CDR1 MGHDK and CDR2 SYGVNS. The V end lost 8 bases, the J end lost 8 bases, and 9 bases lay between the germline ends. The CDR3 has 11 residues. The CDR3 sequence: CASSQGEKLFF. CDR3 nucleotides: TGTGCCAGCTCCCAGGGGGAAAAACTGTTTTTT.

V and J are TRBV2 and TRBJ1-4; perhaps TRBD1 as D (5 bases). V lost 7 bases and J lost 7, with 16 bases in between. Germline values: CDR1 SNHLY, CDR2 FYNNEI. This CDR3 has 14 amino acids. CDR3 bases: TGTGCCAGCACTGTCCAGGGAAACAGTGAAAAACTGTTTTTT. Translation gives CASTVQGNSEKLFF.

The chain has TRBV27 and TRBJ2-7; TRBD2 is a possible D gene (6 bases). The CDR3 runs 12 residues. Germline V gene lookup returns CDR1 MNHEY and CDR2 SMNVEV (reference sequence). V lost 10 bases, J lost 4 bases, and 14 bases lay in between. The CDR3 DNA follows: TGTGCCACCTCCGGGACTCTTTACGAGCAGTACTTC. As protein: CATSGTLYEQYF.

The chain joins TRBV13 to TRBJ2-1; TRBD1 agrees at 8 bases. Germline CDR1 reads PRHDT; CDR2 reads FYEKMQ (reference sequence). Trimming at V came to 0 bases and at J to 9 bases, leaving 1 base not matched to a gene. The CDR3 consists of 13 residues. The CDR3 nucleotides read TGTGCCAGCAGCTTAGGGACAGGGGTTGAGCAGTTCTTC. This codes for CASSLGTGVEQFF.

This chain uses TRBV7-2 with TRBJ2-1, with TRBD2 identical over 8 bases. The CDR3 consists of 16 residues. The V gene's germline CDR1 is SGHTA and CDR2 FQGNSA. Trimming at V came to 2 bases and at J to 8 bases, leaving 11 bases not matched to a gene. Written as DNA, the CDR3 is TGTGCCAGCAGCTTAATAGGCCGGGGGGGCCGGCATGAGCAGTTCTTC. Translating it yields CASSLIGRGGRHEQFF.

The chain combines TRBV11-3 with TRBJ2-1; D is uncertain. Trimming pared 4 bases from V and 8 bases from J, leaving 18 bases between. The CDR3 consists of 15 residues. Per germline, CDR1 SGHNT and CDR2 YENEEA. The CDR3 loop is CASSSEAGGLDEQFF. The DNA of the CDR3 is TGTGCCAGCAGCTCAGAGGCTGGCGGATTAGATGAGCAGTTCTTC.

The chain is built from TRBV27 and TRBJ1-1; 10 bases are a match to TRBD1. Germline V CDR1 and CDR2: MNHEY, SMNVEV (reference sequence). This CDR3 has 14 amino acids. Losses at the gene ends were 6 bases for V and 3 bases for J; bases not matched to a gene: 4. CDR3 region: CASSRGTGDTEAFF. In nucleotides, the CDR3 is TGTGCCAGCAGCCGCGGGACAGGGGACACTGAAGCTTTCTTT.

This sequence joins TRBV29-1 and TRBJ2-5; 8 bases align to TRBD2. Germline CDR1 is SQVTM and CDR2 is ANQGSEA. This CDR3 region has 14 residues. After removal of 3 bases from V and 5 bases from J, the junction contained 8 bases not matched to a gene. The CDR3 reads CSVDSGTSRETQYF. The CDR3 nucleotides are TGCAGCGTTGATTCAGGGACTAGTCGTGAGACCCAGTACTTC.

The chain uses TRBV5-1 and TRBJ2-2; 8 bases are a match to TRBD2. Germline lookup yields CDR1 SGHRS and CDR2 YFSETQ. The V and J ends lost 3 bases and 4 bases, in that order; junction bases with no gene match: 11. The CDR3 consists of 17 residues. The CDR3 protein is CASSSPRGRTTTGELFF. CDR3 nucleotide sequence: TGCGCCAGCAGCTCTCCTCGCGGGAGGACGACCACCGGGGAGCTGTTTTTT.

Ten or more counts support this clone. CDR3 region: CAWSVGLAGDTQYF. Written as DNA, the CDR3 is TGTGCCTGGAGTGTAGGACTAGCGGGAGATACGCAGTATTTT. V and J are TRBV30 and TRBJ2-3, with 11 bases aligning to TRBD2. The V gene's germline CDR1 is GTSNPN and CDR2 SVGIG (reference sequence). The CDR3 spans 14 residues. V trimming: 0 bases; J trimming: 5 bases; junction bases outside the gene matches: 1.

The rearrangement links TRBV30 to TRBJ2-5; maybe TRBD1 (6 bases). The CDR3 covers 14 residues. From germline, CDR1 is GTSNPN and CDR2 SVGIG (reference sequence). V lost 0 bases and J lost 5, with 13 bases in between. DNA for the CDR3: TGTGCCTGGAGTGTACTGGGGGCCGGGGAGACCCAGTACTTC. This gives the protein CAWSVLGAGETQYF.

This CDR3 reads CAWNIAAGANVLTF. The CDR3 coding sequence is TGTGCCTGGAATATTGCAGCTGGGGCCAACGTCCTGACTTTC. This chain uses TRBV30 with TRBJ2-6; D is undetermined. Trimming removed 4 bases from V and 2 bases from J, with 9 bases in between. Germline-derived CDR1 and CDR2 are GTSNPN and SVGIG (reference sequence). The CDR3 runs to 14 residues. Full variable domain (remainder filled in from reference TRBV30 and TRBJ2-6): SQTIHQWPATLVQPVGSPLSLECTVEGTSNPNLYWYRQAAGRGLQLLFYSVGIGQISSEVPQNLSASRPQDRQFILSSKKLLLSDSGFYLCAWNIAAGANVLTFGAGSRLTVL.

This chain links TRBV18 with TRBJ1-1; 8 positions agree with TRBD1. J was trimmed by 4 bases and V by 2 bases; bases with no gene match: 3. Looked up from germline, CDR1 is KGHSH and CDR2 is LQKENI. The CDR3 has 14 amino acids. CDR3 DNA sequence: TGTGCCAGCTCACCATCGCAGGGGGCCACTGAAGCTTTCTTT. Its protein is CASSPSQGATEAFF.

This rearrangement joins TRBV4-1 to TRBJ2-1; 8 bases match TRBD1. The CDR3 is made up of 13 amino acids. With V trimmed by 9 bases and J by 3 bases, 4 bases remained unmatched. Germline V gene lookup returns CDR1 MGHRA and CDR2 YSYEKL. Written as DNA, the CDR3 is TGCGCCAGTACAGGGGGTTACTACAATGAGCAGTTCTTC. Translation gives CASTGGYYNEQFF.

The gene calls are TRBV29-1 and TRBJ2-2, with D perhaps matching TRBD2 (6 bases). This CDR3 spans 14 amino acids. From germline, CDR1 is SQVTM and CDR2 ANQGSEA. Between the trimmed V and J ends, which lost 7 bases and 3 bases, there was a span of 15 bases. In nucleotides, the CDR3 is TGCAGCGCAGCCATAGGAGGGTACACCGGGGAGCTGTTTTTT. Amino acids: CSAAIGGYTGELFF.

The chain uses TRBV28 and TRBJ2-7; 7 nucleotides line up with TRBD1. The CDR3 consists of 14 residues. Looked up from germline, CDR1 is MDHEN and CDR2 is SYDVKM. The J segment lost 6 bases and the V segment lost 1 base, leaving 6 bases of the junction unmatched. CDR3 protein: CASSLSTGLGEQYF. The CDR3 DNA follows: TGTGCCAGCAGTTTATCGACAGGGCTTGGCGAGCAGTACTTC.

The V gene is TRBV19, the J gene TRBJ2-1; D remains unclear. The ends were cut back, 0 bases at V and 0 bases at J, with 6 bases in the middle. The CDR3 consists of 15 residues. Germline values: CDR1 LNHDA, CDR2 SQIVND (reference sequence). CDR3 loop: CASSIDPISYNEQFF. The DNA for the CDR3 is TGTGCCAGTAGTATAGATCCTATCTCCTACAATGAGCAGTTCTTC.

This sequence joins TRBV11-2 and TRBJ2-2, with D unclear. V was trimmed by 5 bases and J by 8 bases, leaving 6 bases between them. CDR1 is SGHAT and CDR2 is FQNNGV in the germline V gene. This CDR3 has 11 residues. This CDR3 reads CASSPPGELFF. The CDR3 nucleotides read TGTGCCAGCAGCCCCCCGGGGGAGCTGTTTTTT.

CDR3 bases: TGTGCCAGCAGGGGTCCGGGGAACACTGAAGCTTTCTTT. Residues: CASRGPGNTEAFF. This chain joins TRBV2 and TRBJ1-1; D remains unclear. The CDR3 is 13 residues long. V was trimmed by 6 bases and J by 1 base, leaving 9 bases between them. From germline, CDR1 is SNHLY and CDR2 FYNNEI.

J is TRBJ2-3 and V is TRBV30; 8 bases agree with TRBD1. The CDR3 length is 11 residues. V lost 5 bases, J lost 6 bases, and 1 base stayed unmatched. CDR1 is GTSNPN, CDR2 SVGIG, per germline (reference sequence). The CDR3 protein is CAWRQGDTQYF. The CDR3 DNA is TGTGCCTGGCGACAGGGGGATACGCAGTATTTT.

The J gene is TRBJ1-2, the V gene TRBV19; 7 bases are shared with TRBD1. V lost 5 bases, J lost 2 bases, and 8 bases stayed unmatched. Germline loops: CDR1 LNHDA, CDR2 SQIVND (reference sequence). CDR3 length equals 15 residues. The CDR3 DNA reads as TGTGCCAGTAGTCACACCCGGGACAGCAACTATGGCTACACCTTC. Its translation is CASSHTRDSNYGYTF.

This clone was detected once. The chain carries TRBV28 and TRBJ1-5; possibly TRBD1 for D (5 bases). V was shortened by 2 bases and J by 4 bases, with 18 bases between the two germline ends. The V gene's germline CDR1 is MDHEN and CDR2 SYDVKM. This CDR3 has 17 amino acids. In DNA, the CDR3 is TGTGCCAGCAGTTTAAGGGCCCGCAGGGTTGGGAATCAGCCCCAGCATTTT. As protein: CASSLRARRVGNQPQHF.